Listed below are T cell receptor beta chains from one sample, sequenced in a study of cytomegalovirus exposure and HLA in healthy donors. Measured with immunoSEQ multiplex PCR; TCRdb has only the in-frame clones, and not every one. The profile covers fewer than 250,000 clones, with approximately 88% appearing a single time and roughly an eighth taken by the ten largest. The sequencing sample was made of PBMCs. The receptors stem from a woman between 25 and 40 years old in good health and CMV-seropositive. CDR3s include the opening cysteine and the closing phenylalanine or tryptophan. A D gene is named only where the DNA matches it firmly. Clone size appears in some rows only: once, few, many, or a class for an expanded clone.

DNA: TGCGCCAGCAGCTTGGCACCGGGACTAGCAGATGAGCAGTACTTC
CDR3: CASSLAPGLADEQYF
size: once
D: TRBD2
J: TRBJ2-7
V: TRBV5-1

DNA: TGTGCCAGCAGTTCGACAGGTTTGGGCTACACCTTC
CDR3: CASSSTGLGYTF
size: .
D: .
J: TRBJ1-2
V: TRBV27

DNA: TGTGCCAGCAGTGACAGCGGGAGGTACTACGAGCAGTACTTC
CDR3: CASSDSGRYYEQYF
size: once
D: TRBD2
J: TRBJ2-7
V: TRBV25-1

DNA: TGCAGCCACCTGACGGACTATGGCTACACCTTC
CDR3: CSHLTDYGYTF
size: .
D: .
J: TRBJ1-2
V: TRBV29-1

DNA: TGTGCCAGCAGCTCGCCGGGACAGGGACCCACTGAAGCTTTCTTT
CDR3: CASSSPGQGPTEAFF
size: .
D: TRBD1
J: TRBJ1-1
V: TRBV7-3

DNA: TGTGCCAGCAGTTACTATAAATGGGCGGAAGAGACCCAGTACTTC
CDR3: CASSYYKWAEETQYF
size: .
D: .
J: TRBJ2-5
V: TRBV6-6

DNA: TGCGCCAGCAGCTTGGAACATCGCAGGGGGCGCGGTGGCTACACCTTC
CDR3: CASSLEHRRGRGGYTF
size: .
D: TRBD1
J: TRBJ1-2
V: TRBV5-1

DNA: TGTGCCAGCTCACCAATGGGGAACTACGAGCAGTACTTC
CDR3: CASSPMGNYEQYF
size: few
D: .
J: TRBJ2-7
V: TRBV18

DNA: TGTGCCAGCGGAGACAGGAAGAGGGAGCAGTACTTC
CDR3: CASGDRKREQYF
size: .
D: .
J: TRBJ2-7
V: TRBV28

DNA: TGCGCCAGCAGCCAAGAGGTGTTGCTGGAGCGTGGCTACACCTTC
CDR3: CASSQEVLLERGYTF
size: .
D: .
J: TRBJ1-2
V: TRBV4-1

DNA: TGTGCCAGCAGTTATGGGGGGAGGGGGACTGAAGCTTTCTTT
CDR3: CASSYGGRGTEAFF
size: once
D: .
J: TRBJ1-1
V: TRBV27

DNA: TGTGCCAGCAGTTCCACTGGACTAGCGAGTTCATCCTCCCCCTACGAGCAGTACTTC
CDR3: CASSSTGLASSSSPYEQYF
size: .
D: TRBD2
J: TRBJ2-7
V: TRBV28

DNA: TGTGCCAGCAGCCAGGCTGGGCAGGGGGCCTTGTGGGAGCAGTTCTTC
CDR3: CASSQAGQGALWEQFF
size: .
D: TRBD1
J: TRBJ2-1
V: TRBV4-2